The entry below gives a single T cell receptor beta chain sequence along with its context. The CDR3 runs to 14 residues. Trimming took off 9 bases at V and 7 bases at J, with 16 bases between the two ends. Germline V gives CDR1 SEHNR, CDR2 FQNEAQ (reference sequence). Investigators spread the genomic DNA of each subset evenly over several immunoSEQ plates. Produced via immunoSEQ multiplex PCR; TCRdb's table is partial and in-frame only. There are roughly 2.6 million clones in the sample; around 94% occur only once, and over 0.12% lies in the top ten. The data belong to a study of shared clonotypes between healthy human individuals.

The gene calls are TRBV7-9 and TRBJ1-6, with D uncertain. Sample: naive CD4+ T cells sorted from blood. Specified subset: CD45RA+ positively selected. The sequence derives from a man aged 18 to 30 in good health. CDR3 in DNA: TGTGCCAGAAGCGTGGAACCCAGGAATTCACCCCTCCACTTT. Translated, it gives CARSVEPRNSPLHF.